A selection of T cell receptor beta chains follows, all from one sample in a study of regulatory T cells in long-lasting Graves disease. TCRdb recomputed calls from the multiplex PCR reads with MiXCR, one row per CDR3 protein. This sample has under 800,000 distinct CDR3 sequences, with 16% found just once. These data also formed part of another study, on T cells in Graves' hyperthyroidism and ophthalmopathy.

The sample here was peripheral blood mononuclear cells (PBMCs), taken at new diagnosis, from a patient treated with antithyroid drugs. Receptors were obtained from a woman aged 25 to 39 with Graves disease. Both conserved end residues are part of each CDR3. A D gene is named only where the DNA matches it firmly. Only part of the rows carry a size: once, few, many, or a class if the clone is expanded.

cdr3_aa: CASSKDSSSGKELFF; cdr3_nt: TGTGCCAGCAGTAAGGACAGCAGCTCGGGGAAGGAGCTGTTTTTT; d_call: .; j_call: TRBJ2-2; v_call: TRBV6-4; clone_size: few
cdr3_aa: CASSITSGRNYEQYF; cdr3_nt: TGCGCCAGCAGCATTACTAGCGGGAGGAACTACGAGCAGTACTTC; d_call: TRBD2; j_call: TRBJ2-7; v_call: TRBV5-1; clone_size: few
cdr3_aa: CASSEGDEQYF; cdr3_nt: TGTGCCAGCAGTGAAGGGGACGAGCAGTACTTC; d_call: .; j_call: TRBJ2-7; v_call: TRBV19; clone_size: .
cdr3_aa: CASSLNWETQYF; cdr3_nt: TGTGCCAGCAGCTTAAACTGGGAGACCCAGTACTTC; d_call: .; j_call: TRBJ2-5; v_call: TRBV7-9; clone_size: .
cdr3_aa: CASSSYRENTGELFF; cdr3_nt: TGTGCCAGTAGTTCCTACCGGGAGAACACCGGGGAGCTGTTTTTT; d_call: .; j_call: TRBJ2-2; v_call: TRBV19; clone_size: few
cdr3_aa: CASSFLSGDTQYF; cdr3_nt: TGCGCCAGCAGCTTCCTTTCCGGAGATACGCAGTATTTT; d_call: .; j_call: TRBJ2-3; v_call: TRBV5-1; clone_size: .
cdr3_aa: CSAYKQGDSYNEQFF; cdr3_nt: TGCAGTGCGTATAAACAGGGGGACTCCTACAATGAGCAGTTCTTC; d_call: TRBD1; j_call: TRBJ2-1; v_call: TRBV20-1; clone_size: .
cdr3_aa: CASSIQESGTQYF; cdr3_nt: TGTGCCAGTAGTATCCAGGAATCTGGTACGCAGTATTTT; d_call: .; j_call: TRBJ2-3; v_call: TRBV19; clone_size: .
cdr3_aa: CASSQEAGGKNIQYF; cdr3_nt: TGTGCCAGCAGCCAAGAAGCGGGAGGGAAAAACATTCAGTACTTC; d_call: TRBD2; j_call: TRBJ2-4; v_call: TRBV4-1; clone_size: .
cdr3_aa: CASGDDYGYTF; cdr3_nt: TGTGCCTCAGGGGATGACTATGGCTACACCTTC; d_call: .; j_call: TRBJ1-2; v_call: TRBV28; clone_size: many
cdr3_aa: CASSTQERNEQFF; cdr3_nt: TGTGCCAGCAGTACACAGGAGCGGAATGAGCAGTTCTTC; d_call: .; j_call: TRBJ2-1; v_call: TRBV6-4; clone_size: .
cdr3_aa: CASSLMGRDEQFF; cdr3_nt: TGCGCCAGCAGCTTAATGGGGAGGGATGAGCAGTTCTTC; d_call: TRBD2; j_call: TRBJ2-1; v_call: TRBV5-1; clone_size: .
cdr3_aa: CSARDPGSSYEQYF; cdr3_nt: TGCAGTGCTAGAGATCCGGGGAGCTCCTACGAGCAGTACTTC; d_call: .; j_call: TRBJ2-7; v_call: TRBV20-1; clone_size: many
cdr3_aa: CASSLGVSSDRWASYEQYF; cdr3_nt: TGCGCCAGCAGCTTGGGGGTGTCGTCCGACAGGTGGGCTTCCTACGAGCAGTACTTC; d_call: .; j_call: TRBJ2-7; v_call: TRBV5-1; clone_size: many
cdr3_aa: CASSLVGQGSTNEKLFF; cdr3_nt: TGCGCCAGCAGCTTGGTGGGACAGGGGAGCACTAATGAAAAACTGTTTTTT; d_call: TRBD1; j_call: TRBJ1-4; v_call: TRBV5-1; clone_size: few
cdr3_aa: CASSSAGYSNQPQHF; cdr3_nt: TGTGCCAGCAGTTCGGCAGGATATAGCAATCAGCCCCAGCATTTT; d_call: .; j_call: TRBJ1-5; v_call: TRBV28; clone_size: many
cdr3_aa: CASRGYGNTIYF; cdr3_nt: TGTGCCAGCAGAGGTTACGGAAACACCATATATTTT; d_call: .; j_call: TRBJ1-3; v_call: TRBV28; clone_size: few
cdr3_aa: CASSQAPLTSYEQYF; cdr3_nt: TGTGCCAGCAGCCAAGCCCCTCTGACCTCCTACGAGCAGTACTTC; d_call: .; j_call: TRBJ2-7; v_call: TRBV3-1; clone_size: .
cdr3_aa: CASSQVRSGSTNEQFF; cdr3_nt: TGTGCCAGCAGCCAAGTACGTAGCGGGAGTACTAATGAGCAGTTCTTC; d_call: TRBD2; j_call: TRBJ2-1; v_call: TRBV3-1; clone_size: many
cdr3_aa: CASSLRGKGEAFF; cdr3_nt: TGTGCCAGCAGTCTTAGGGGAAAGGGGGAAGCTTTCTTT; d_call: .; j_call: TRBJ1-1; v_call: TRBV27; clone_size: many
cdr3_aa: CASSALHSRGGGNTIYF; cdr3_nt: TGTGCCAGCAGTGCGCTACACAGCCGCGGTGGGGGAAACACCATATATTTT; d_call: .; j_call: TRBJ1-3; v_call: TRBV6-1; clone_size: .
cdr3_aa: CASSVQISGANVLTF; cdr3_nt: TGTGCCAGTAGTGTTCAAATCTCTGGGGCCAACGTCCTGACTTTC; d_call: .; j_call: TRBJ2-6; v_call: TRBV19; clone_size: few
cdr3_aa: CASSAQGVRTTDTQYF; cdr3_nt: TGTGCCAGCAGTGCCCAGGGGGTTAGGACCACAGATACGCAGTATTTT; d_call: TRBD1; j_call: TRBJ2-3; v_call: TRBV6-1; clone_size: few
cdr3_aa: CASSLLQGFGGTEAFF; cdr3_nt: TGTGCCAGCAGTTTATTACAGGGGTTTGGTGGCACTGAAGCTTTCTTT; d_call: TRBD1; j_call: TRBJ1-1; v_call: TRBV28; clone_size: many
cdr3_aa: CASSLALSRDREAFF; cdr3_nt: TGTGCCAGCAGCTTAGCTCTAAGCCGGGACAGGGAAGCTTTCTTT; d_call: TRBD1; j_call: TRBJ1-1; v_call: TRBV7-8; clone_size: .